A single T cell receptor (beta chain) is shown here with its context. Sequencing was performed with immunoSEQ multiplex PCR; in TCRdb, only in-frame clones are kept and a portion is missing. The sample has roughly 2 million clones; roughly 94% are singletons. The data were obtained in a study of shared clonotypes between healthy human individuals. In germline, CDR1 is SGHRS, CDR2 YFSETQ. Trimming took 6 bases from V and 3 from J; bases not matched to a gene: 8. CDR3 length: 16 residues. Material for sequencing was naive CD4+ T cells sorted from blood. Subset meaning: CD45RA+ positively selected. The chain has TRBV5-1 and TRBJ2-2, with 10 bases that match TRBD1. The receptor comes from a man between 18 and 29 years old in good health. CDR3 region: CASTQKGTGDTGELFF. CDR3 coding DNA: TGCGCCAGCACCCAGAAGGGGACAGGGGACACCGGGGAGCTGTTTTTT.